The clone carrying this T cell receptor (beta chain) has at least ten counts. TRAV- and TRBV-specific primers were used for first-strand cDNA, which covered alpha and beta chains. TCR amplification involved about 20 PCR cycles with a constant-region primer and V-primer adapter. TCRdb ran MiXCR on the reads and lists one entry per CDR3 protein. The sample holds tens of thousands of distinct CDR3 sequences, around 25% seen once. The CDR3 has 13 amino acids. The V end was cut by 3 bases, the J end by 4 bases, with 9 bases between. The germline CDR1 and CDR2 sequences are MGHDK and SYGVNS. This entry belongs to a study of low-dose radiotherapy and immunotherapy resistance in tumors. Study at large: Over 26 weeks, cohort 2 got 1 Gy every two weeks, reaching 13 Gy.

Time point specified: before trial treatment. The clonotype was recovered from a male donor with prostate cancer. This chain links TRBV25-1 with TRBJ1-2; no clear D. This specimen was PBMCs, taken before treatment. This CDR3 is CASSEGSPYGYTF. The CDR3 nucleotides read TGTGCCAGCAGTGAGGGCAGCCCCTATGGCTACACCTTC.